This T cell receptor (beta chain) was identified during a study of T cells in Graves' hyperthyroidism and ophthalmopathy. General study results and limits: Blood shared most expanded thyroid clonotypes above 0.001.

This CDR3 is 16 amino acids long. Germline V lookup: CDR1 DFQATT, CDR2 SNEGSKA (reference sequence). Trimming cost V 0 bases and J 5 bases, with 19 bases left between them. Amplified TCR beta CDR3 regions came from RNA transcripts. HTBI primers were the set used in a first-round RT-PCR of the TCR CDR3. MiXCR, run by TCRdb on the multiplex PCR reads, gives a single entry per CDR3 protein. The data hold 650,000 to 750,000 distinct CDR3 sequences, with approximately 14% observed a single time. Newly diagnosed hyperthyroidism patients aged 18 to 65 years had disease lasting under 2 months. Exclusions: uncontrolled infection, other autoimmune disease, pregnancy, lactation. Source material for PBMCs was over 8 ml fresh peripheral blood. This clonotype has a count of ten or more. The antigen is undetermined.

The chain carries TRBV20-1 and TRBJ2-5; D may match TRBD1 or TRBD2 (5 bases each). Source material: blood. The clonotype was recovered from a woman younger than 30 with Graves' hyperthyroidism. CDR3 nucleotide sequence: TGCAGTGCTAGAGATAATTCAGGACAAAGCGGCGAGACCCAGTACTTC. It yields the protein CSARDNSGQSGETQYF.